This T cell receptor beta chain was profiled in a study of shared clonotypes between healthy human individuals. Study-level findings and limits: Non-shared clonotypes had lower generation probabilities than those shared by all four donors. Larger estimated richness was generally recorded for naive subsets relative to memory subsets.

At the deep level, the assay was run. Only in-frame clones appear in the TCRdb table, and some are missing; sequencing was by immunoSEQ multiplex PCR. This table holds more than 550,000 clones, around 90% found once. Note on this clone: Its antigen remains unknown.

Germline V gene sequence: CDR1 SEHNR, CDR2 FQNEAQ (reference sequence). J was trimmed by 7 bases and V by 10 bases; bases with no gene match: 11. The CDR3 length is 14 residues. This sequence joins TRBV7-9 and TRBJ2-1; TRBD1 agrees at 9 bases. The source is a man younger than 35 in good health. Some clones in this sample may be carry-over from other donors' samples. Sequenced sample: memory CD8+ T cells from PBMCs. Stated subset: CD45RO+ cells pooled with CCR7-negative TemRA cells. The CDR3 spells CATYYRGHGNEQFF. The CDR3 DNA sequence: TGTGCCACCTACTACAGGGGGCATGGGAATGAGCAGTTCTTC.